The next 17 T cell receptor beta chains were all read from a single sample in a study of human T cells and chemical hapten exposure. TCRdb reanalysed the RACE reads using MiXCR and keeps one entry per CDR3 protein. The sample includes about 380,000 distinct CDR3 sequences, approximately 5% of them seen just once. The sample's time point: patch test 1, 2 weeks after DPC sensitization. Sample treatment: therapeutic diphenylcyclopropenone sensitization with weekly scalp DPC. Here the sequenced sample was whole blood, taken in connection with sensitization to the hapten diphenylcyclopropenone (DPC). The receptors shown here come from a woman between 45 and 65 years old with alopecia areata. Some clones in this sample may be carry-over from other donors' samples.

This clonotype has a handful of counts. The chain links TRBV6-2 or TRBV6-3 to TRBJ1-1; D ambiguous. The germline gives CDR1 MNHEY, CDR2 SVGEGT. The CDR3 consists of 14 residues. Trimming cost V 8 bases and J 4 bases, with 17 bases left between them. The CDR3 sequence is CASGRASRGTEAFF. CDR3 DNA: TGTGCCAGCGGCCGCGCCTCCCGGGGCACTGAAGCTTTCTTT.

A word on this clonotype: Given a much more abundant clone one base away, this may be a read error. This chain uses TRBV6-5 with TRBJ1-2; no clear D gene. Per germline, CDR1 MNHEY and CDR2 SVGAGI. This CDR3 comprises 15 residues. The CDR3: CASSSTDRKNYGNTF. The CDR3 nucleotides read TGTGCCAGCAGCTCTACGGATAGAAAGAACTATGGCAACACCTTC.

The sample holds a few counts of this clonotype. The chain employs TRBV4-1 and TRBJ2-7; 10 bases are shared with TRBD2. The CDR3 runs 14 residues. The germline gives CDR1 MGHRA, CDR2 YSYEKL. J gave up 5 bases and V 6 bases, and 7 bases lay outside the gene matches. The CDR3 nucleotides are TGCGCCAGCAGTAAGCGGGAGGGCCTGAACGAGCAGTACTTC. Translation gives CASSKREGLNEQYF.

This clonotype has ten or more counts. The genes are TRBV5-1 and TRBJ1-2; D might be TRBD1 (5 bases). This CDR3 region has 14 residues. Per germline, CDR1 SGHRS and CDR2 YFSETQ. V shed 0 bases and J shed 7 bases, with 13 bases lying between them. CDR3 in DNA: TGCGCCAGCAGCTTGGATTTGCAGGGCAGTGGCTACACCTTC. Encoded protein: CASSLDLQGSGYTF. Using reference TRBV5-1 and TRBJ1-2 for the parts outside the CDR3, the full variable domain is KAGVTQTPRYLIKTRGQQVTLSCSPISGHRSVSWYQQTPGQGLQFLFEYFSETQRNKGNFPGRFSGRQFSNSRSEMNVSTLELGDSALYLCASSLDLQGSGYTFGSGTRLTVV.

In this sample, this clonotype turned up many times. The chain uses TRBV9 and TRBJ1-1, with D possibly being TRBD1 (5 bases). The germline gives CDR1 SGDLS, CDR2 YYNGEE. This CDR3 spans 14 amino acids. With 1 base removed from V and 4 bases from J, the gap between germline ends came to 11 bases. In DNA, the CDR3 is TGTGCCAGCAGCGTACAGGGAGGGATCACTGAAGCTTTCTTT. This gives the protein CASSVQGGITEAFF.

This clonotype was counted only a few times. The V gene is TRBV20-1, the J gene TRBJ1-5; weak D call: TRBD1 (6 bases). Germline V gives CDR1 DFQATT, CDR2 SNEGSKA (reference sequence). Trimming took 3 bases from V and 4 from J, leaving 13 bases between them. The CDR3 has 14 residues. The CDR3 nucleotides are TGCAGTGCTAGGATCGGGACACGGAATCAGCCCCAGCATTTT. This gives the protein CSARIGTRNQPQHF.

The CDR3 DNA reads as TGTGCCAGCTCGAGGCGGGAGGGCCATGAGACCCAGTACTTC. This codes for CASSRREGHETQYF. The chain has TRBV7-2 and TRBJ2-5, with 9 bases matching TRBD2. Germline CDR1 SGHTA, CDR2 FQGNSA. J was trimmed by 5 bases and V by 8 bases; bases with no gene match: 9. The CDR3 contains 14 residues.

In its sample, this clonotype was seen many times. The rearrangement uses TRBV7-9 and TRBJ2-1, with D maybe TRBD2 (6 bases). CDR3 size: 15 residues. V was pared by 5 bases and J by 0 bases, with 11 bases between. Germline CDR1 is SEHNR and CDR2 is FQNEAQ (reference sequence). CDR3 amino acids: CASSARGSSYNEQFF. CDR3 in DNA: TGTGCCAGCAGCGCCCGGGGGAGCTCCTACAATGAGCAGTTCTTC.

This clonotype was counted only a few times. This sequence joins TRBV7-9 and TRBJ1-5; D gene unclear. V gave up 3 bases and J gave up 4 bases, with 10 bases separating them. The CDR3 covers 14 residues. Germline CDR1 reads SEHNR; CDR2 reads FQNEAQ (reference sequence). DNA for the CDR3: TGTGCCAGCAGCTTCAGCAGGCCTAATCAGCCCCAGCATTTT. Its translation: CASSFSRPNQPQHF. The variable domain in full, with the rest retrieved from reference TRBV7-9 and TRBJ1-5, is DTGVSQNPRHKITKRGQNVTFRCDPISEHNRLYWYRQTLGQGPEFLTYFQNEAQLEKSRLLSDRFSAERPKGSFSTLEIQRTEQGDSAMYLCASSFSRPNQPQHFGDGTRLSIL.

This clonotype appeared many times. The V call is TRBV29-1, the J call TRBJ1-1, with D possibly matching TRBD1 (6 bases). The V gene's germline CDR1 is SQVTM and CDR2 ANQGSEA. The CDR3 loop spans 13 amino acids. V was clipped by 4 bases and J by 0 bases, with 9 bases between them. CDR3 DNA sequence: TGCAGCGTTGCGGCAGGGGTGAACACTGAAGCTTTCTTT. Translated, it gives CSVAAGVNTEAFF.

This clonotype was detected only a few times. The chain is built from TRBV11-2 and TRBJ2-1; D is undetermined. The length of the CDR3 is 15 residues. V was pared by 4 bases and J by 12 bases, with 22 bases between. The germline gives CDR1 SGHAT, CDR2 FQNNGV. CDR3 amino acids: CASSSVHLTHHGQFF. Here the CDR3 DNA reads TGTGCCAGCAGCTCCGTCCACCTGACCCATCACGGGCAGTTCTTC.

This clonotype was recorded a few times. V and J are TRBV7-9 and TRBJ1-5, with 9 bases fitting TRBD1. The junction had 24 bases not matched to a gene; V was cut back by 8 bases and J by 7 bases. The CDR3 length is 19 residues. Germline V CDR1 and CDR2: SEHNR, FQNEAQ (reference sequence). The CDR3 loop is CASSRSVPDRGRLGQPQHF. CDR3 nucleotide sequence: TGTGCCAGCTCACGTTCGGTACCGGACAGGGGAAGATTGGGGCAGCCCCAGCATTTT.

In its sample, this clonotype was seen a few times. The rearrangement uses TRBV28 and TRBJ2-3, with D perhaps assigned TRBD1 or TRBD2 (7 bases each). There are 11 residues in the CDR3. V was clipped by 8 bases and J by 8 bases, with 11 bases between them. Germline CDR1 is MDHEN and CDR2 is SYDVKM. The CDR3 protein is CASLRGGTQYF. The CDR3 coding sequence is TGTGCCAGCCTCAGGGGGGGTACGCAGTATTTT. The full variable domain, rest sourced from reference TRBV28 and TRBJ2-3, is DVKVTQSSRYLVKRTGEKVFLECVQDMDHENMFWYRQDPGLGLRLIYFSYDVKMKEKGDIPEGYSVSREKKERFSLILESASTNQTSMYLCASLRGGTQYFGPGTRLTVL.

The table lists this clonotype with many counts. The CDR3 DNA reads as TGTGCCAGCAGTCCCCAGGGGCCGTACGAGCAGTACTTC. Its translation: CASSPQGPYEQYF. The rearrangement links TRBV27 to TRBJ2-7, with a possible D match to TRBD1 (6 bases). The CDR3 covers 13 residues. Trimming shortened V by 5 bases and J by 4 bases, and 12 bases separated the two germline ends. Germline V lookup: CDR1 MNHEY, CDR2 SMNVEV (reference sequence).

This clonotype was seen a handful of times. The chain is built from TRBV20-1 and TRBJ2-1; 12 bases agree with TRBD2. J was trimmed by 4 bases and V by 5 bases; bases with no gene match: 3. CDR1 is DFQATT and CDR2 is SNEGSKA in the germline V gene (reference sequence). The CDR3 has 14 residues. The CDR3 nucleotides read TGCAGTGCTTTACTAGCGGGAGGATACAATGAGCAGTTCTTC. This encodes CSALLAGGYNEQFF.

This chain joins TRBV6-5 and TRBJ1-1; the D gene is possibly TRBD1 (5 bases). The CDR3 loop spans 16 amino acids. Looked up from germline, CDR1 is MNHEY and CDR2 is SVGAGI. Between the trimmed V and J ends, which lost 2 bases and 1 base, there was a span of 14 bases. In DNA form, the CDR3 reads TGTGCCAGCAGTTACGGTGGGGGAGTCGGGAACACTGAAGCTTTCTTT. Its translation is CASSYGGGVGNTEAFF.

This clonotype turned up a few times. The chain has TRBV20-1 and TRBJ2-1; tentatively, D is TRBD2 (6 bases). V was trimmed by 2 bases and J by 0 bases, leaving 8 bases between them. The CDR3 loop spans 14 amino acids. Germline V lookup: CDR1 DFQATT, CDR2 SNEGSKA (reference sequence). In DNA, the CDR3 is TGCAGTGCTAGATCTAGCGTCTCCTACAATGAGCAGTTCTTC. It yields the protein CSARSSVSYNEQFF.